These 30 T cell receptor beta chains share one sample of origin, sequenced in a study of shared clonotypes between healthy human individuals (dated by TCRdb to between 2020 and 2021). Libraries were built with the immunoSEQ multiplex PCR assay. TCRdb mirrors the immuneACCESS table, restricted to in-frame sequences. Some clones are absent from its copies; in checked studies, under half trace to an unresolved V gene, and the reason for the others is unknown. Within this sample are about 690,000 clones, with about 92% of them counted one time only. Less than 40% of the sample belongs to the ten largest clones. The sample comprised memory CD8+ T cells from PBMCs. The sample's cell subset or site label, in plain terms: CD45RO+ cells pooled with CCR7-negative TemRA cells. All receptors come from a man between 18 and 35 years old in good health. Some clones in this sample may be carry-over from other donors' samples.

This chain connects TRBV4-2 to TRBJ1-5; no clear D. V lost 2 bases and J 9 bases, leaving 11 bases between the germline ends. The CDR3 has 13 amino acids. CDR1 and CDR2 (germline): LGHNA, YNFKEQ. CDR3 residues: CASSQLEGGPQHF. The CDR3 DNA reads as TGTGCCAGCAGCCAATTGGAGGGAGGGCCCCAGCATTTT.

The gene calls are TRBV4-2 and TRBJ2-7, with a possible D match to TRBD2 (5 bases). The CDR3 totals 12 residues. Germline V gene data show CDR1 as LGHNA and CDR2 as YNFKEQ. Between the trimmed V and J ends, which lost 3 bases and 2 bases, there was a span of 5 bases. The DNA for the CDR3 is TGTGCCAGCAGCCAGGGAGCCTACGAGCAGTACTTC. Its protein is CASSQGAYEQYF.

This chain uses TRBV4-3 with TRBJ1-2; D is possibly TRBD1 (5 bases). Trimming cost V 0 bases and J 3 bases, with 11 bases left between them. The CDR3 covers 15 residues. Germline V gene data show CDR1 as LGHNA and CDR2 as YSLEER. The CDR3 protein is CASSQDSRGDYGYTF. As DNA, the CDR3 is TGCGCCAGCAGCCAAGATAGCCGGGGGGACTATGGCTACACCTTC.

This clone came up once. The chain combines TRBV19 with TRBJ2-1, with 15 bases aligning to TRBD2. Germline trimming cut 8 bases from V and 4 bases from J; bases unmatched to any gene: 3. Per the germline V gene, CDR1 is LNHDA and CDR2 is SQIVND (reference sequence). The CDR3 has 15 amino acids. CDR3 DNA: TGTGCCAGTCAGGGACTAGCGGGAGGTTACAATGAGCAGTTCTTC. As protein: CASQGLAGGYNEQFF. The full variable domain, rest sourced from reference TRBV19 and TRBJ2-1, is DGGITQSPKYLFRKEGQNVTLSCEQNLNHDAMYWYRQDPGQGLRLIYYSQIVNDFQKGDIAEGYSVSREKKESFPLTVTSAQKNPTAFYLCASQGLAGGYNEQFFGPGTRLTVL.

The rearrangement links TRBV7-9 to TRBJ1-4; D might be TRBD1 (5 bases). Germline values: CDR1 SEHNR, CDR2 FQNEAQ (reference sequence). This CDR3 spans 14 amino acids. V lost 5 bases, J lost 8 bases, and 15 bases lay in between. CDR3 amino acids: CASSRQGYGEKLFF. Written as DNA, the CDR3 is TGTGCCAGCAGCCGCCAGGGTTACGGGGAAAAACTGTTTTTT.

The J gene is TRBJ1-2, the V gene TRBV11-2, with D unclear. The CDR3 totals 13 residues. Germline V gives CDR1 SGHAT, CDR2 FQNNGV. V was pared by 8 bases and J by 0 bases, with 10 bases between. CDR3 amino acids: CASHGETNYGYTF. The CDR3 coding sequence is TGTGCCAGCCACGGGGAAACTAACTATGGCTACACCTTC.

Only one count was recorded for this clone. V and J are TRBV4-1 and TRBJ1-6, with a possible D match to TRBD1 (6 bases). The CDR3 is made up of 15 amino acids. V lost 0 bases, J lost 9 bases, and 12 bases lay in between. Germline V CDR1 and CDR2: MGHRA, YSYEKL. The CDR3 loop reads CASSQDYGTISPLHF. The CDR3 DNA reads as TGCGCCAGCAGCCAAGATTACGGGACAATTTCACCCCTCCACTTT.

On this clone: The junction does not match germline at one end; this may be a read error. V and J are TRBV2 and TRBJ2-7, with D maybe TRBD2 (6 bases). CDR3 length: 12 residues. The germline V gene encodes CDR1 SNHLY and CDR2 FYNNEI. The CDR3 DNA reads TGTGCCAGCAGTGGAAAACGGGGGACGGATTCTTTC. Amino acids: CASSGKRGTDSF.

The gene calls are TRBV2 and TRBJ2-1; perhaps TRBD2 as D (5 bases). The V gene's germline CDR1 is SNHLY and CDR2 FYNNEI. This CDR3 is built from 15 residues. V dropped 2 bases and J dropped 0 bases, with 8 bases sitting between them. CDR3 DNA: TGTGCCAGCAGTGAAACTAGGAGCTCCTACAATGAGCAGTTCTTC. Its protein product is CASSETRSSYNEQFF.

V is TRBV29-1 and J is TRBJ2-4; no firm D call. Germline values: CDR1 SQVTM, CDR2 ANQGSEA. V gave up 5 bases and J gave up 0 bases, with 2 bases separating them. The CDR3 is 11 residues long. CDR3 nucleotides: TGCAGCGTTAAAGCCAAAAACATTCAGTACTTC. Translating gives CSVKAKNIQYF.

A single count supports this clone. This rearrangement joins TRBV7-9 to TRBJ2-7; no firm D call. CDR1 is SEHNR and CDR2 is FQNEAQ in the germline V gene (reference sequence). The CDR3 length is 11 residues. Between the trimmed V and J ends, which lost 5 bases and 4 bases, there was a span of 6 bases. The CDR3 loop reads CASSPAYEQYF. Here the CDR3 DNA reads TGTGCCAGCAGCCCTGCTTACGAGCAGTACTTC.

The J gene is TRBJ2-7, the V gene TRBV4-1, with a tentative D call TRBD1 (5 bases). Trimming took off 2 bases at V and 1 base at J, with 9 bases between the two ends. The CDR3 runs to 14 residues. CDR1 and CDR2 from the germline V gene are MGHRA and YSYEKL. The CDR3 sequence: CASSQTTGSYEQYF. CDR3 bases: TGCGCCAGCAGCCAAACCACAGGTTCCTACGAGCAGTACTTC.

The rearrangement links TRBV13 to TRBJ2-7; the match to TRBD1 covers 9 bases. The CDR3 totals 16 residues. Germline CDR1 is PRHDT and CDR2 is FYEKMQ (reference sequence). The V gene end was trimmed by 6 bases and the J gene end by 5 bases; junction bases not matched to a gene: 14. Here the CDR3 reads CASSPGQGIGVHEQYF. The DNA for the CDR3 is TGTGCCAGCAGTCCCGGACAGGGGATCGGAGTTCACGAGCAGTACTTC.

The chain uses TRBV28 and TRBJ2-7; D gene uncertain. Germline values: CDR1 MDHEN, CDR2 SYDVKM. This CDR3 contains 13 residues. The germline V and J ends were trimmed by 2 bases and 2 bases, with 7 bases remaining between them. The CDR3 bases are TGTGCCAGCAGTTTAAACCCTGCCTACGAGCAGTACTTC. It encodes CASSLNPAYEQYF.

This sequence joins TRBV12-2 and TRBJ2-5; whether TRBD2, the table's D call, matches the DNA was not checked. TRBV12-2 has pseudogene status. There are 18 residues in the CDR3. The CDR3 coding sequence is TGTGCAAGTCGCTTTATTACAATGACTAGCGGACATCAAGAGACCCAGTACTTC. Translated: CASRFITMTSGHQETQYF.

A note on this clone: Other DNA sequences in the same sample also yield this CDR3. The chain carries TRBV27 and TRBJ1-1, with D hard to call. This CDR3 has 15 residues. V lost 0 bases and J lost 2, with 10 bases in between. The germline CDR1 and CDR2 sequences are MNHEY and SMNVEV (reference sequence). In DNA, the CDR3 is TGTGCCAGCAGTTTATCGCGGGGTTCCAACACTGAAGCTTTCTTT. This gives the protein CASSLSRGSNTEAFF.

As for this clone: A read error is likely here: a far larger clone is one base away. The DNA for the CDR3 is TGTGCCAGCAGCTTAGGAAGTAATGAGCAGTTCTTC. It translates to CASSLGSNEQFF. The chain joins TRBV13 to TRBJ2-1, with D unresolved. CDR1 is PRHDT and CDR2 is FYEKMQ in the germline V gene (reference sequence). The CDR3 consists of 12 residues. Trimming took 0 bases from V and 7 from J, leaving 4 bases between them.

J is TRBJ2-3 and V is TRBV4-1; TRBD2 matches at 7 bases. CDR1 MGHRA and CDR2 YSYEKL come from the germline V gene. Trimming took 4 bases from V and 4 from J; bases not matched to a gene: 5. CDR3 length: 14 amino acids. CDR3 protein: CASSPRLAADTQYF. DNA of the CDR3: TGCGCCAGCAGCCCTAGACTAGCAGCAGATACGCAGTATTTT.

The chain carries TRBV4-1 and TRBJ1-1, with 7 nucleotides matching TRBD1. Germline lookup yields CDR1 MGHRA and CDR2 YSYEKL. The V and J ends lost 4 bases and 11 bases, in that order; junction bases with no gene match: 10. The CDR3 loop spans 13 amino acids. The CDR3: CASSPEDRIGAFF. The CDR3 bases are TGCGCCAGCAGCCCCGAGGACAGGATTGGGGCTTTCTTT.

The CDR3 nucleotides read TGTGCCAGCAGCCCATCTGGCCGGACAGTTTACAATGAGCAGTTCTTC. This gives the protein CASSPSGRTVYNEQFF. The V call is TRBV5-6, the J call TRBJ2-1; maybe TRBD1 (6 bases). Germline V lookup: CDR1 SGHDT, CDR2 YYEEEE. This CDR3 region has 16 residues. V was pared by 4 bases and J by 4 bases, with 18 bases between. Drawing the rest from reference TRBV5-6 and TRBJ2-1, the complete variable domain is DAGVTQSPTHLIKTRGQQVTLRCSPKSGHDTVSWYQQALGQGPQFIFQYYEEEERQRGNFPDRFSGHQFPNYSSELNVNALLLGDSALYLCASSPSGRTVYNEQFFGPGTRLTVL.

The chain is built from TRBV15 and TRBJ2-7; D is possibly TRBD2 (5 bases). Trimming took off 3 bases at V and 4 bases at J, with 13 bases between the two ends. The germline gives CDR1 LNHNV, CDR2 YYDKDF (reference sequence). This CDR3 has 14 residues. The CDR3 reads CATSSTGSLYEQYF. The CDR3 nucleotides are TGTGCCACCAGCAGTACGGGGAGTCTTTACGAGCAGTACTTC.

CDR3 protein: CASSFSEAQYF. The CDR3 nucleotides are TGTGCCAGCAGCTTTTCCGAGGCCCAGTACTTC. The V and J genes are TRBV11-2 and TRBJ2-5, with D uncertain. The germline V and J ends were trimmed by 3 bases and 9 bases, with 8 bases remaining between them. Germline V CDR1 and CDR2: SGHAT, FQNNGV. The CDR3 has 11 residues.

The DNA for the CDR3 is TGTGCCAGCAGCCAACGGACTAGCGGGGGCCTCTACGAGCAGTACTTC. Protein: CASSQRTSGGLYEQYF. This chain joins TRBV4-2 and TRBJ2-7, with 13 bases identical to TRBD2. The CDR3 has 16 amino acids. The germline V gene encodes CDR1 LGHNA and CDR2 YNFKEQ. Trimming removed 2 bases from V and 3 bases from J; junction bases left unmatched: 4.

CDR3 bases: TGTGCTAGTGGTTCCGGGGACAGACAGTACAATGAGCAGTTCTTC. Amino acids: CASGSGDRQYNEQFF. The rearrangement uses TRBV12-5 and TRBJ2-1; 7 bases fit TRBD1. Germline V gene sequence: CDR1 LGHNT, CDR2 FRNRAP. J was trimmed by 4 bases and V by 4 bases; bases with no gene match: 7. This CDR3 contains 15 residues. The full variable domain, completed using reference TRBV12-5 and TRBJ2-1, is DARVTQTPRHKVTEMGQEVTMRCQPILGHNTVFWYRQTMMQGLELLAYFRNRAPLDDSGMPKDRFSAEMPDATLATLKIQPSEPRDSAVYFCASGSGDRQYNEQFFGPGTRLTVL.

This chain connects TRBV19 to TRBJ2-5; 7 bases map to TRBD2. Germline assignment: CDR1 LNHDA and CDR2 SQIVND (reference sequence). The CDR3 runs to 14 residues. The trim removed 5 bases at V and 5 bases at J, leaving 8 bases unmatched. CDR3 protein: CASSSPEGGETQYF. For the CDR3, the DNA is TGTGCCAGTAGTTCTCCGGAGGGAGGGGAGACCCAGTACTTC.

The CDR3 DNA reads TGTGCCAGCAGCTTAGTGGCAGGGAATGAGCAGTTCTTC. Encoded protein: CASSLVAGNEQFF. The chain joins TRBV13 to TRBJ2-1, with a tentative D call TRBD1 (5 bases). The CDR3 is 13 residues long. Looked up from germline, CDR1 is PRHDT and CDR2 is FYEKMQ (reference sequence). V was pared by 1 base and J by 7 bases, with 8 bases between.

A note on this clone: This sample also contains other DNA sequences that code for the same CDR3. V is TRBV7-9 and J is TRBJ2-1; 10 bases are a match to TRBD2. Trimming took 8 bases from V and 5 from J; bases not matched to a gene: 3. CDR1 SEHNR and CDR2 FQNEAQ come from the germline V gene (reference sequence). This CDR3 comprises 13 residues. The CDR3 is CASRTSGNNEQFF. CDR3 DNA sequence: TGTGCCAGCCGGACTAGCGGCAACAATGAGCAGTTCTTC.

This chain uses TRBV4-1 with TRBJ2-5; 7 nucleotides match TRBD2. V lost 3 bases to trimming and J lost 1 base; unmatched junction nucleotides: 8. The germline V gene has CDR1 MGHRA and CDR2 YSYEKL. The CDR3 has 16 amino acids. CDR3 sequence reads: CASSHSLGLLQETQYF. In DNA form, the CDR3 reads TGCGCCAGCAGCCATAGCTTGGGACTACTCCAAGAGACCCAGTACTTC.

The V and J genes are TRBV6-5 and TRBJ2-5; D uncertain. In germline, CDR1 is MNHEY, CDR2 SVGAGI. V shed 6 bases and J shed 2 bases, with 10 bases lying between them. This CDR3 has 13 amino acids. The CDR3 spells CASRIRVQETQYF. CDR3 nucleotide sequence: TGTGCCAGCAGAATCAGAGTACAAGAGACCCAGTACTTC.

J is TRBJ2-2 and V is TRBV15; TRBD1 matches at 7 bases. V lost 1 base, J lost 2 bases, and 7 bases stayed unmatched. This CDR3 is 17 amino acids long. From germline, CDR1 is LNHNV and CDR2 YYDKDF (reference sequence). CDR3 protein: CATSRAGTEKNTGELFF. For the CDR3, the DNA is TGTGCCACCAGCAGAGCTGGGACAGAAAAAAACACCGGGGAGCTGTTTTTT.